This T cell receptor (beta chain) was documented in a study of T cell repertoires in cytomegalovirus infection. For the study at large: In the study, CMV epitopes included recently identified HLA-C-restricted and well-studied HLA-B-restricted ones.

MiXCR, run by TCRdb on the reads, gives a single entry per CDR3 protein. Of about 310,000 distinct CDR3 sequences in the sample, 20% to 25% are singletons; the top ten hold approximately 12%. Points on this clonotype: Its specificity is unknown.

The CDR3 has 14 amino acids. With V trimmed by 6 bases and J by 3 bases, 5 bases remained unmatched. Germline-derived CDR1 and CDR2 are MNHNS and SASEGT. The source was cultured PBMCs, collected from culture after CMV antigen stimulation. This chain uses TRBV6-1 with TRBJ1-5; TRBD1 matches at 7 bases. This receptor was taken from a human donor in good health (CMV status not recorded). Some clones in this sample may be carry-over from other donors' samples. The CDR3 bases are TGTGCCAGCAGCGAGGGACAGAACAATCAGCCCCAGCATTTT. Protein: CASSEGQNNQPQHF.